These 14 T cell receptor beta chains were all obtained from the same sample, sequenced in a study of PD-1 blockade in classical Hodgkin lymphoma. Every one of the patients relapsed after autologous stem cell transplantation (brentuximab vedotin exposure was variable). The assay was immunoSEQ multiplex PCR, and TCRdb's table has in-frame clones only and misses some. The table records almost 100,000 clones, roughly 89% of them present only once. The source was peripheral blood mononuclear cells (PBMCs), collected at baseline. The receptors shown here come from a human donor with classical Hodgkin lymphoma.

J is TRBJ1-3 and V is TRBV10-3; D possibly corresponds to TRBD1 (5 bases). The V end lost 0 bases, the J end lost 7 bases, and 7 bases lay between the germline ends. This CDR3 is built from 13 residues. CDR1 and CDR2 from the germline V gene are ENHRY and SYGVKD. CDR3 loop: CAISESWGNTIYF. The CDR3 DNA follows: TGTGCCATCAGTGAGTCGTGGGGGAACACCATATATTTT.

V usage is TRBV21-1 and J usage is TRBJ2-7. TRBV21-1 is a recognized pseudogene. The CDR3 spans 14 residues. The DNA of the CDR3 is TGTGCCAGCTCACTCAGACGGCCTGACTACGAGCAGTACTTC. As protein: CASSLRRPDYEQYF.

This clone was recorded a few times. The CDR3 loop is CASSAGTAISNQPQHF. In DNA, the CDR3 is TGTGCCAGCAGTGCCGGGACGGCGATTAGCAATCAGCCCCAGCATTTT. The rearrangement joins TRBV6-1 to TRBJ1-5; D perhaps matches TRBD1 (5 bases). The V gene's germline CDR1 is MNHNS and CDR2 SASEGT. CDR3 length equals 16 residues. Trimming took 4 bases from V and 0 from J, leaving 13 bases between them.

The chain recombines TRBV5-1 with TRBJ1-4, with D perhaps TRBD1 (6 bases). The germline CDR1 and CDR2 sequences are SGHRS and YFSETQ. V lost 4 bases and J lost 7, with 17 bases in between. This CDR3 is 15 amino acids long. For the CDR3, the DNA is TGCGCCAGCAGCGGGGGGGCCGCATGGGGTGAAAAACTGTTTTTT. This translates into CASSGGAAWGEKLFF. Using reference TRBV5-1 and TRBJ1-4 for the parts outside the CDR3, the full variable domain is KAGVTQTPRYLIKTRGQQVTLSCSPISGHRSVSWYQQTPGQGLQFLFEYFSETQRNKGNFPGRFSGRQFSNSRSEMNVSTLELGDSALYLCASSGGAAWGEKLFFGSGTQLSVL.

This clone was counted between two and nine times. The chain recombines TRBV30 with TRBJ2-7, with D unresolved. The CDR3 runs to 12 residues. CDR1 is GTSNPN and CDR2 is SVGIG in the germline V gene (reference sequence). V was shortened by 0 bases and J by 2 bases, with 5 bases between the two germline ends. The CDR3 bases are TGTGCCTGGAGTGTATGGGCCTACGAGCAGTACTTC. It codes for CAWSVWAYEQYF.

The chain links TRBV25-1 to TRBJ1-5; D is unresolved. V lost 2 bases to trimming and J lost 4 bases, with 6 bases between them. The length of the CDR3 is 13 residues. Germline-derived CDR1 and CDR2 are MGHDK and SYGVNS. Written as DNA, the CDR3 is TGTGCCAGCAGTGAACGGGAGAATCAGCCCCAGCATTTT. Protein sequence: CASSERENQPQHF.

V gene TRBV29-1 combines with J gene TRBJ2-5; weak D call: TRBD1 (5 bases). The ends were cut back, 8 bases at V and 4 bases at J, with 17 bases in the middle. CDR1 is SQVTM and CDR2 is ANQGSEA in the germline V gene. The CDR3 runs 13 residues. In DNA, the CDR3 is TGCAGCACCAGACAGCGAACAGTAGAGACCCAGTACTTC. This encodes CSTRQRTVETQYF.

This sequence joins TRBV5-3 and TRBJ1-2; unclear D gene. TRBV5-3 carries the ORF label, with uncertain function. The V end lost 2 bases, the J end lost 4 bases, and 21 bases lay between the germline ends. CDR3 length: 17 residues. CDR3 amino acids: CARSFVFLPKKLYGYTF. The CDR3 nucleotides are TGTGCCAGAAGCTTCGTCTTCCTGCCGAAGAAACTCTATGGCTACACCTTC.

The chain links TRBV18 to TRBJ1-3; 7 bases match TRBD1. The germline gives CDR1 KGHSH, CDR2 LQKENI. The CDR3 consists of 11 residues. J was trimmed by 13 bases and V by 3 bases; bases with no gene match: 3. The DNA of the CDR3 is TGTGCCAGCTCACCCGGGACAGTTATATATTTT. Translation: CASSPGTVIYF.

The gene calls are TRBV30 and TRBJ1-4; maybe TRBD1 (5 bases). Germline CDR1 and CDR2: GTSNPN and SVGIG (reference sequence). V lost 0 bases and J 2 bases, leaving 16 bases between the germline ends. This CDR3 is built from 17 residues. The CDR3 nucleotides read TGTGCCTGGAGTGTAACCAGAGTGGGGGGGACTAATGAAAAACTGTTTTTT. This gives the protein CAWSVTRVGGTNEKLFF.

The chain is built from TRBV5-1 and TRBJ2-1; 10 nucleotides match TRBD2. This CDR3 is built from 16 residues. The germline V gene has CDR1 SGHRS and CDR2 YFSETQ. V dropped 3 bases and J dropped 2; count of bases not matched to a gene: 5. The CDR3 nucleotides read TGCGCCAGCAGCTCATCTAGCGGGGGAGCCTACAATGAGCAGTTCTTC. It codes for CASSSSSGGAYNEQFF.

The genes are TRBV6-1 and TRBJ1-5; unclear D gene. The V and J ends lost 11 bases and 5 bases respectively, with 22 bases between them. Germline V CDR1 and CDR2: MNHNS, SASEGT. CDR3 length equals 15 residues. The CDR3 sequence: CALSIHRVADQPQHF. The CDR3 DNA sequence: TGTGCCCTAAGTATTCACCGGGTCGCGGATCAGCCCCAGCATTTT.

V is TRBV19 and J is TRBJ1-5, with a tentative D call TRBD1 (5 bases). The CDR3 totals 15 residues. Germline V CDR1 and CDR2: LNHDA, SQIVND (reference sequence). V was pared by 3 bases and J by 1 base, with 10 bases between. The CDR3 protein is CASSIPGPSNQPQHF. The CDR3 bases are TGTGCCAGTAGTATTCCAGGGCCCAGCAATCAGCCCCAGCATTTT.

The chain carries TRBV30 and TRBJ2-2; D is unresolved. Looked up from germline, CDR1 is GTSNPN and CDR2 is SVGIG (reference sequence). The CDR3 is 12 amino acids. The germline V and J ends were trimmed by 3 bases and 6 bases, with 8 bases remaining between them. CDR3 nucleotides: TGTGCCTGGAGCATTCAGGCCGGGGAGCTGTTTTTT. Amino acid sequence: CAWSIQAGELFF.